This TCR beta chain came from a study of cytotoxic CD8 clonotypes in ibrutinib-treated CLL. Study-level results: With treatment, public clonotypes, which were uncommon, either contracted or remained stable. Clonality climbed at ibrutinib response, then dropped toward baseline at progression.

Profiling relied on immunoSEQ multiplex PCR, and the TCRdb table lists in-frame clones only, not all of them. The sample includes 30,000 to 35,000 clones, almost 70% seen only once; the top ten take 25% to 35%. This clone was seen only once. Its antigen is undetermined. This clonotype was sampled from a human donor with chronic lymphocytic leukemia. Material: PBMCs, obtained before ibrutinib treatment.

CDR3 amino acids: CASSPSLSGANVLTF. The CDR3 nucleotides are TGCGCCAGCAGCCCATCATTATCCGGGGCCAACGTCCTGACTTTC. The chain joins TRBV5-1 to TRBJ2-6; D gene ambiguous. The CDR3 loop spans 15 amino acids. Looked up from germline, CDR1 is SGHRS and CDR2 is YFSETQ. The ends were cut back, 4 bases at V and 4 bases at J, with 12 bases in the middle.